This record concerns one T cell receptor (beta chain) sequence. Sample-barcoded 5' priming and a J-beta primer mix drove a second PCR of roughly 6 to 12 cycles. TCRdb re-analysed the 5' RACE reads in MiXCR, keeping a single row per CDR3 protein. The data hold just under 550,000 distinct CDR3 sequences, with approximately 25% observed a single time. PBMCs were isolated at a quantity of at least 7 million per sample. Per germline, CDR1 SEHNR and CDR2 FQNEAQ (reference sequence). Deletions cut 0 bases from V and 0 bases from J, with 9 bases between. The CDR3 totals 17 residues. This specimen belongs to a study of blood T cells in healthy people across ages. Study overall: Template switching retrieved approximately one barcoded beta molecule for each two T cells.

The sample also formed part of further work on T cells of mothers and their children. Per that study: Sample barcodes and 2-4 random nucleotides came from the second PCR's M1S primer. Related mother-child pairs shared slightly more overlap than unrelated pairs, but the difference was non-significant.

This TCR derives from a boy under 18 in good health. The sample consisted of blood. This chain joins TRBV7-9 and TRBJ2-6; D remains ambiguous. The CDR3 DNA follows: TGTGCCAGCAGCTTAGCAAGGACGAGCTCTGGGGCCAACGTCCTGACTTTC. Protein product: CASSLARTSSGANVLTF.